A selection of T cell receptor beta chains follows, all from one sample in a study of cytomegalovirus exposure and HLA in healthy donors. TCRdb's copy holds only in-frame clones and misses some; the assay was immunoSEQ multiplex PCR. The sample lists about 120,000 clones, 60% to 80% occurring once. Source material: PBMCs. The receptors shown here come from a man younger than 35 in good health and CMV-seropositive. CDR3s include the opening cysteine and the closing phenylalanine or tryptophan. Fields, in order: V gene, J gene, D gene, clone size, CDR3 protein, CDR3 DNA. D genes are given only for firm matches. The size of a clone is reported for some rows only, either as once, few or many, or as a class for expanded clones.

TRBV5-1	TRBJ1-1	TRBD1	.	CASSLDYRGPMNTEAFF	TGCGCCAGCAGCTTGGATTACAGGGGCCCCATGAACACTGAAGCTTTCTTT
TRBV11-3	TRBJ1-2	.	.	CASRREADGGYTF	TGTGCCAGCCGCCGTGAGGCCGACGGAGGCTACACCTTC
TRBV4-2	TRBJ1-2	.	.	CASSQASYGYTF	TGTGCCAGCAGCCAAGCGTCCTATGGCTACACCTTC
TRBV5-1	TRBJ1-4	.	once	CASSLAQATNEKLFF	TGCGCCAGCAGCTTGGCGCAGGCAACTAATGAAAAACTGTTTTTT
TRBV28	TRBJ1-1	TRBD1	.	CASSLGGTGTRGAEAFF	TGTGCCAGCAGTTTAGGAGGGACAGGAACCCGAGGGGCTGAAGCTTTCTTT
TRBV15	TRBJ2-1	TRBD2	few	CATSASGGAWGEQFF	TGTGCCACCAGCGCCAGCGGGGGAGCTTGGGGTGAGCAGTTCTTC
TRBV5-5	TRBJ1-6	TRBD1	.	CASSSTGTGSAFSPLHF	TGTGCCAGCAGCTCGACCGGGACAGGAAGCGCTTTTTCACCCCTCCACTTT
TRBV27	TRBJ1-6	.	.	CASYKVTQGGDSPLHF	TGTGCCAGCTACAAAGTAACACAGGGTGGTGATTCACCCCTCCACTTT
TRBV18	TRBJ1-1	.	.	CASSPITNTEAFF	TGTGCCAGCTCTCCGATTACTAACACTGAAGCTTTCTTT
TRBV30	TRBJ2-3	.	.	CAWSGDSGLTDTQYF	TGTGCCTGGAGTGGGGATAGCGGCCTCACAGATACGCAGTATTTT
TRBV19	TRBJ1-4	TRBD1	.	CASSLPDRVEKLFF	TGTGCCAGTAGTCTCCCGGACAGGGTGGAAAAACTGTTTTTT
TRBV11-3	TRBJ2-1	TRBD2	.	CASSLGETSGGIDEQFF	TGTGCCAGCAGCTTAGGGGAGACTAGCGGGGGGATCGATGAGCAGTTCTTC
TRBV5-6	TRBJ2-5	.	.	CASSLAGGTQETQYF	TGTGCCAGCAGCTTGGCCGGGGGAACTCAAGAGACCCAGTACTTC
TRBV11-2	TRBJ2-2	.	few	CASSLVQGSTGELFF	TGTGCCAGCAGCTTAGTACAGGGAAGCACCGGGGAGCTGTTTTTT